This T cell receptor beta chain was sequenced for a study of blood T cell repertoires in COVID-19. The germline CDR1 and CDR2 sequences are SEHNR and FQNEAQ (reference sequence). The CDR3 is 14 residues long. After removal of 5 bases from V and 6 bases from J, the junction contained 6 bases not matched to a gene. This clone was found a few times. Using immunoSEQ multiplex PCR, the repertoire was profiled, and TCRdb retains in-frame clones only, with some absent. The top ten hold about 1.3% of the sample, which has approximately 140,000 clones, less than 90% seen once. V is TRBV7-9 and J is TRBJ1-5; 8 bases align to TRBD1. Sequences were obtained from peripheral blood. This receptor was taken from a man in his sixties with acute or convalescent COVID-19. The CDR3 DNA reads TGTGCCAGCAGCCCGGACAGGGTCAGTCAGCCCCAGCATTTT. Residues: CASSPDRVSQPQHF.